This T cell receptor (beta chain) was sequenced during a study of Ad26.COV2.S vaccination and SARS-CoV-2 variants. About the study: Intramuscular Ad26.COV2.S at 5x10^10 or 1x10^11 viral particles.

The table came from immunoSEQ multiplex PCR; TCRdb's copy has only in-frame clones and leaves some out. The sample has around 300,000 clones, roughly 90% seen once; the top ten hold around 5%. V shed 3 bases, J shed 4 bases, and the junction held 10 bases outside the gene matches. This CDR3 region has 16 residues. Germline lookup yields CDR1 KGHSH and CDR2 LQKENI. Treatment given: 19 received Ad26.COV2.S at low or high dose, single or two shots; 5 received placebo; per-sample allocation not given. Samples were taken on day 63 after the first vaccine or placebo injection. The administered vaccine (an Ad26 vector) expressed Wuhan-strain SARS-CoV-2 spike.

The V call is TRBV18, the J call TRBJ1-2; 8 positions match TRBD1. The TCR originated in a person between 18 and 60 years old who received the Ad26.COV2.S COVID-19 vaccine or a placebo. Sample: peripheral blood, taken in a trial of Ad26.COV2.S vaccine versus placebo. The CDR3 sequence is CASSPQGAGRGYGYTF. Here the CDR3 DNA reads TGTGCCAGCTCACCCCAGGGGGCAGGCAGGGGCTATGGCTACACCTTC.